The 14 T cell receptor beta chains reported below all come from one sample, sequenced in a study of Graves' ophthalmopathy and Graves' hyperthyroidism (dated by TCRdb to about 2018). The instrument given in TCRdb is Illumina HiSeq 2000. For repertoire sequencing, the TCR beta CDR3 regions were amplified from RNA transcripts. A first-round RT-PCR used HTBI primers with the Qiagen OneStep RT-PCR kit, followed by a second-round multiplex PCR, size selection and purification. TCRdb trimmed the raw reads at Q25, called clones with MiXCR and kept productive beta chains. One record per CDR3 amino acid sequence lists the most common genes and DNA. The sample data list roughly 610,000 distinct CDR3 sequences, and about a fifth of these were observed just once. The ten largest clones take up more than 5.5% of the sample. Sequencing used peripheral blood. The receptors here all came from a young woman with stable Graves' hyperthyroidism. Some clones in this sample may be carry-over from other donors' samples. Donor details come from another sample of the same person, matched by shared clones.

This clonotype showed up many times. The chain employs TRBV4-2 and TRBJ2-5; TRBD1 agrees at 9 bases. Germline V lookup: CDR1 LGHNA, CDR2 YNFKEQ. The CDR3 has 15 amino acids. The ends lost 7 bases at V and 7 bases at J; junction bases unmatched: 13. The CDR3 protein is CASTLSQGADGTQYF. CDR3 in DNA: TGTGCCAGCACCCTATCACAGGGGGCGGATGGGACCCAGTACTTC.

The table lists this clonotype with many counts. The V and J genes are TRBV6-1 and TRBJ1-6; D gene ambiguous. Looked up from germline, CDR1 is MNHNS and CDR2 is SASEGT. The CDR3 covers 11 residues. Deletions cut 4 bases from V and 11 bases from J, with 6 bases between. CDR3 loop: CASSVDPPLHF. The CDR3 bases are TGTGCCAGCAGTGTAGATCCACCCCTCCACTTT.

This clonotype was detected many times. The chain uses TRBV7-8 and TRBJ2-7; no definite D call. The CDR3 loop spans 14 amino acids. Germline assignment: CDR1 SGHVS and CDR2 FQNEAQ. V was clipped by 0 bases and J by 2 bases, with 8 bases between them. The CDR3 sequence is CASSLAAIAYEQYF. DNA for the CDR3: TGTGCCAGCAGCTTAGCGGCCATAGCCTACGAGCAGTACTTC.

This clonotype was counted ten times or more. CDR3 in amino acids: CASMWQKSSPLHF. The CDR3 DNA follows: TGTGCCAGCATGTGGCAGAAGAGTTCACCCCTCCACTTT. The genes are TRBV6-2 or TRBV6-3 and TRBJ1-6; D remains ambiguous. This CDR3 is 13 amino acids long. Trimming pared 7 bases from V and 9 bases from J, leaving 13 bases between. From germline, CDR1 is MNHEY and CDR2 SVGEGT.

This clonotype was detected ten times or more. V and J are TRBV28 and TRBJ1-6; possibly TRBD1 for D (6 bases). The V and J ends lost 6 bases and 7 bases respectively, with 10 bases between them. CDR1 is MDHEN and CDR2 is SYDVKM in the germline V gene. The CDR3 is 13 amino acids. CDR3 amino acids: CASRMTGNSPLHF. CDR3 nucleotide sequence: TGTGCCAGCAGAATGACAGGAAATTCACCCCTCCACTTT.

At least ten counts were recorded for this clonotype. This chain uses TRBV9 with TRBJ2-5; TRBD2 matches at 11 bases. The germline CDR1 and CDR2 sequences are SGDLS and YYNGEE. Trimming took 4 bases from V and 5 from J; bases not matched to a gene: 10. The CDR3 contains 16 residues. Here the CDR3 DNA reads TGTGCCAGCAGCCAAGTTCTAGCGGGAGGAGGGGAGACCCAGTACTTC. Protein: CASSQVLAGGGETQYF.

This clonotype was recorded at least ten times. This sequence joins TRBV20-1 and TRBJ1-5; 7 bases map to TRBD1. Losses at the gene ends were 5 bases for V and 3 bases for J; bases not matched to a gene: 16. This CDR3 contains 17 residues. Germline V gives CDR1 DFQATT, CDR2 SNEGSKA (reference sequence). The CDR3 nucleotides read TGCAGTGCTCGGAGGGCCTTGGTGGGACAGCACAATCAGCCCCAGCATTTT. It encodes CSARRALVGQHNQPQHF.

This clonotype was counted only a few times. Here the CDR3 reads CASTRNQGWTEAFF. CDR3 nucleotide sequence: TGTGCCAGCACCCGAAATCAGGGATGGACTGAAGCTTTCTTT. The V and J genes are TRBV6-1 and TRBJ1-1, with D tentatively TRBD1 (5 bases). V was clipped by 7 bases and J by 5 bases, with 17 bases between them. Per germline, CDR1 MNHNS and CDR2 SASEGT. The CDR3 runs to 14 residues.

This clonotype was seen many times. The genes are TRBV11-1 and TRBJ2-7, with 12 bases fitting TRBD1. V was pared by 5 bases and J by 3 bases, with 8 bases of the junction left unmatched. Germline CDR1 and CDR2: SGHAT and FQDESV (reference sequence). The CDR3 is made up of 16 amino acids. This CDR3 is CASSVTGTGGYYEQYF. In DNA form, the CDR3 reads TGTGCCAGCAGCGTAACCGGGACAGGGGGCTACTACGAGCAGTACTTC.

V and J are TRBV6-1 and TRBJ2-5; possibly TRBD2 for D (5 bases). This CDR3 comprises 16 residues. Trimming shortened V by 3 bases and J by 5 bases, and 19 bases separated the two germline ends. CDR1 and CDR2 (germline): MNHNS, SASEGT. The CDR3 protein is CASSDGRGWRHETQYF. In DNA, the CDR3 is TGTGCCAGCAGTGATGGACGGGGATGGAGACACGAGACCCAGTACTTC.

This clonotype was counted a few times. The rearrangement joins TRBV4-1 to TRBJ1-2; TRBD1 is a possible D gene (6 bases). Deletions cut 6 bases from V and 1 base from J, with 15 bases between. Germline V gene sequence: CDR1 MGHRA, CDR2 YSYEKL. The CDR3 covers 15 residues. The CDR3 here is CASRTPGHSNYGYTF. The CDR3 coding sequence is TGCGCCAGCAGAACTCCGGGACACAGTAACTATGGCTACACCTTC.

This chain uses TRBV12-5 with TRBJ2-5; D is unclear. The CDR3 is made up of 13 amino acids. Trimming removed 2 bases from V and 5 bases from J, with 9 bases in between. Germline V gene data show CDR1 as LGHNT and CDR2 as FRNRAP. The CDR3 protein is CASGLSRLETQYF. CDR3 sequence (DNA): TGTGCTAGTGGTTTGTCAAGGTTGGAGACCCAGTACTTC.

This clonotype has ten or more counts. The chain is built from TRBV28 and TRBJ2-7; 7 bases line up with TRBD2. Germline lookup yields CDR1 MDHEN and CDR2 SYDVKM. The CDR3 runs to 16 residues. V dropped 5 bases and J dropped 6; count of bases not matched to a gene: 16. CDR3 sequence: CASSPIPGTKKLEQYF. The CDR3 coding sequence is TGTGCCAGCAGTCCAATCCCCGGGACTAAAAAACTCGAGCAGTACTTC.

There are a few counts of this clonotype. The CDR3 DNA sequence: TGTGCCAGCAGTGACCCGGGAGTTAACCTCCACTTT. Its translation: CASSDPGVNLHF. The chain employs TRBV28 and TRBJ1-6; no firm D call. V was clipped by 5 bases and J by 15 bases, with 14 bases between them. Germline CDR1 is MDHEN and CDR2 is SYDVKM. This CDR3 region has 12 residues.